The 9 T cell receptor beta chains below all came from one sample that was sequenced in a study of T cell repertoires in cytomegalovirus infection. Their recognized antigens are unknown. TCRdb re-derived calls from the reads in MiXCR, one entry per CDR3 protein. Among 700,000 to 900,000 distinct CDR3 sequences listed, 25% to 35% were seen once. The specimen comprised cultured CD8+ T cells from PBMCs, sampled from culture after CMV antigen stimulation. The receptors come from a human donor in good health (CMV status not recorded). Some clones in this sample may be carry-over from other donors' samples.

The chain joins TRBV6-5 to TRBJ2-1; TRBD2 agrees at 9 bases. Trimming at V came to 5 bases and at J to 6 bases, leaving 8 bases not matched to a gene. CDR3 length: 15 residues. Per germline, CDR1 MNHEY and CDR2 SVGAGI. CDR3 bases: TGTGCCAGCAGTCCCGGAGGGACTAGCATCAATGAGCAGTTCTTC. Encoded protein: CASSPGGTSINEQFF.

The chain is built from TRBV6-2 or TRBV6-3 and TRBJ2-1, with a weak D call TRBD1 (5 bases). This CDR3 has 14 residues. V lost 7 bases, J lost 6 bases, and 16 bases lay in between. Per germline, CDR1 MNHEY and CDR2 SVGEGT. CDR3 residues: CASTPGLVVNEQFF. Written as DNA, the CDR3 is TGTGCCAGCACTCCAGGGCTGGTAGTCAATGAGCAGTTCTTC.

This chain links TRBV12-3 or TRBV12-4 with TRBJ1-2; D perhaps matches TRBD1 (5 bases). CDR3 length equals 14 residues. V was clipped by 6 bases and J by 5 bases, with 16 bases between them. The CDR3 region is CASRLKAGGYGYTF. The CDR3 DNA sequence: TGTGCCAGCAGGTTAAAGGCGGGGGGATATGGCTACACCTTC.

The chain links TRBV28 to TRBJ1-4, with D possibly being TRBD1 (6 bases). Germline-derived CDR1 and CDR2 are MDHEN and SYDVKM. The ends were cut back, 10 bases at V and 7 bases at J, with 13 bases in the middle. CDR3 length: 12 amino acids. In DNA, the CDR3 is TGTGCCACCCAACAGGGAAGTGAAAAACTGTTTTTT. Its translation is CATQQGSEKLFF. Together with reference TRBV28 and TRBJ1-4, the CDR3 gives the full variable domain: DVKVTQSSRYLVKRTGEKVFLECVQDMDHENMFWYRQDPGLGLRLIYFSYDVKMKEKGDIPEGYSVSREKKERFSLILESASTNQTSMYLCATQQGSEKLFFGSGTQLSVL.

This clonotype occurred a few times. This chain links TRBV6-2 or TRBV6-3 with TRBJ2-5; perhaps TRBD1 as D (6 bases). Germline V gene data show CDR1 as MNHEY and CDR2 as SVGEGT. The CDR3 is made up of 15 amino acids. V lost 6 bases and J 0 bases, leaving 14 bases between the germline ends. CDR3 in DNA: TGTGCCAGCAGCCCCCTGAGGGGGAACCAAGAGACCCAGTACTTC. It translates to CASSPLRGNQETQYF.

The genes are TRBV10-3 and TRBJ2-7; D assignment may be TRBD1 or TRBD2 (6 bases each). The CDR3 covers 13 residues. Germline V gene data show CDR1 as ENHRY and CDR2 as SYGVKD. Trimming removed 6 bases at V and 4 bases at J, with 13 bases between. The CDR3 nucleotides are TGTGCCATCAGGGGGGGACACCTATACGAGCAGTACGTC. It is translated as CAIRGGHLYEQYV.

The rearrangement joins TRBV7-6 to TRBJ2-1, with D possibly being TRBD2 (6 bases). This CDR3 is built from 15 residues. Germline V gives CDR1 SGHVS, CDR2 FNYEAQ. The V end lost 5 bases, the J end lost 8 bases, and 19 bases lay between the germline ends. The DNA for the CDR3 is TGTGCCAGCAGCCCTATCGGGGGTGAGTTCGATGAGCAGTTCTTC. The encoded protein is CASSPIGGEFDEQFF.

This clonotype was seen repeatedly, ten times or more. The chain links TRBV6-1 to TRBJ2-1; possibly TRBD1 for D (6 bases). The length of the CDR3 is 17 residues. Trimming took off 7 bases at V and 2 bases at J, with 21 bases between the two ends. Per the germline V gene, CDR1 is MNHNS and CDR2 is SASEGT. CDR3 nucleotide sequence: TGTGCCAGCACCCTCAGGGGAGAACGTCTGGCCTACAATGAGCAGTTCTTC. Its translation is CASTLRGERLAYNEQFF.

This rearrangement joins TRBV7-9 to TRBJ2-7, with 11 nucleotides matching TRBD1. V was clipped by 10 bases and J by 6 bases; unmatched bases: 5. CDR1 is SEHNR, CDR2 FQNEAQ, per germline (reference sequence). The CDR3 runs to 12 residues. The CDR3 here is CAIRDRGFEQYF. CDR3 coding DNA: TGTGCCATCCGGGACAGGGGGTTCGAGCAGTACTTC.